This note documents a single T cell receptor beta chain sequence. This sample is part of a study of blood T cell repertoires in COVID-19. Study in general: Sites across the United States, Italy and Spain contributed samples from acute and convalescent COVID-19. Sources were T cells, B-cell-depleted T cells, or PBMCs; the material itself was cDNA or gDNA.

The CDR3 sequence is 15 residues long. Germline assignment: CDR1 MNHEY and CDR2 SVGAGI. After removal of 2 bases from V and 8 bases from J, the junction contained 4 bases not matched to a gene. How the authors handled the data: By means of reference gene primer amplification, nucleated cell counts were estimated. TCRdb's table, derived via immunoSEQ multiplex PCR, lists solely in-frame clones and lacks some. V, J and clone size are taken as reported in that table, and D and trimming were inferred from the DNA itself. The table lists 25,000 to 30,000 clones, 88% of them singletons. Sequences were obtained from peripheral blood. The sequence came from a woman in her forties or fifties with active COVID-19. The chain uses TRBV6-5 and TRBJ2-1; 12 bases are a match to TRBD2. The CDR3 DNA reads TGTGCCAGCAGTTACGGACTAGCGGGAAGTTATGAGCAGTTCTTC. It codes for CASSYGLAGSYEQFF.